Detailed here is one TCR beta chain. Its cognate antigen is unknown. The data belong to a study of graft-versus-host responses after intestinal transplantation. Points from the study as a whole: Detected in recipient marrow were GvH clones, some of which were first observed in ileum or blood.

Per the germline V gene, CDR1 is SGDLS and CDR2 is YYNGEE. The CDR3 spans 16 residues. After removal of 0 bases from V and 8 bases from J, the junction contained 6 bases not matched to a gene. Sequenced by immunoSEQ multiplex PCR; TCRdb stores in-frame clones only, minus some. Of about 19,000 clones listed, about four fifths were seen once; the top ten hold 1.9%. This clonotype was sampled from a human patient who received an intestinal transplant, so some T cells may come from the graft donor. The chain links TRBV9 to TRBJ2-2; TRBD2 aligns across 11 bases. This specimen was PBMCs, taken 14 days after transplant. The CDR3 bases are TGTGCCAGCAGCGTAGCACTAGCGGGAGTGTTAGGGGAGCTGTTTTTT. This sequence encodes CASSVALAGVLGELFF.